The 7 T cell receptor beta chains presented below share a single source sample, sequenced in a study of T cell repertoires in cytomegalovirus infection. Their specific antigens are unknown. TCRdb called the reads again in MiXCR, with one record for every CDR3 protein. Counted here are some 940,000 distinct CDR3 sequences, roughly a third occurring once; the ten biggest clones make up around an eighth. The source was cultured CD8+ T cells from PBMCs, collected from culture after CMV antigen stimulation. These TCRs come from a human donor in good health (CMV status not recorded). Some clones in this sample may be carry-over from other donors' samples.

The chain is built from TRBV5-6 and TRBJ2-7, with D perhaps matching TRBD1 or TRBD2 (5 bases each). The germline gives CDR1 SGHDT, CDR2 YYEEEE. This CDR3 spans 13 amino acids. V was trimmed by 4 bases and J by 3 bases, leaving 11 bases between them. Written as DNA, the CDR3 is TGTGCCAGCAGCGCCGGGACCCACTACGAGCAGTACTTC. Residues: CASSAGTHYEQYF.

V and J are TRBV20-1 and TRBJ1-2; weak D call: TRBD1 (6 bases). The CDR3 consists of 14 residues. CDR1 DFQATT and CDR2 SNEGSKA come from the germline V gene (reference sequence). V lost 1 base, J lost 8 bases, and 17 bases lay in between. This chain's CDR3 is CSARGVGGPDGYTF. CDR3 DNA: TGCAGTGCTAGAGGTGTCGGGGGGCCAGACGGCTACACCTTC.

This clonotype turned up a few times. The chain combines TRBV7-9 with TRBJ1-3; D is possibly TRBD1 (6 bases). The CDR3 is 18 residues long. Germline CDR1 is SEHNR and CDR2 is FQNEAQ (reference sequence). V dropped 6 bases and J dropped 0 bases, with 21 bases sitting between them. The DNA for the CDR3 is TGTGCCAGCAGACCGGACAGTTCCAGAGCCGTCTCTGGAAACACCATATATTTT. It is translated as CASRPDSSRAVSGNTIYF.

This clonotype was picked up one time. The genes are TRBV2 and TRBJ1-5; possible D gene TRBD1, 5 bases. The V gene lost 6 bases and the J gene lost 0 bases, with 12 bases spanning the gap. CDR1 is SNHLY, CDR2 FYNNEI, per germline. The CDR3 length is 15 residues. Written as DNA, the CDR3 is TGTGCCAGCAGGGGGCCAGCCGGTAGCAATCAGCCCCAGCATTTT. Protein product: CASRGPAGSNQPQHF.

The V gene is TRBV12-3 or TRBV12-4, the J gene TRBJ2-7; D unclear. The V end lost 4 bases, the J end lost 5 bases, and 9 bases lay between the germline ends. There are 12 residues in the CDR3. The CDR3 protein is CASSYENNEQYV. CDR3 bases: TGTGCCAGCAGTTACGAGAACAACGAGCAGTACGTC.

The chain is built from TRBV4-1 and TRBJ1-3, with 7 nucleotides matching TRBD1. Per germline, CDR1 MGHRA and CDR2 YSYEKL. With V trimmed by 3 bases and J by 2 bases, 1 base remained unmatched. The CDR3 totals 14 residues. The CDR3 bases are TGCGCCAGCAGCCAGGACAGGCCTGGAAACACCATATATTTT. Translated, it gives CASSQDRPGNTIYF.

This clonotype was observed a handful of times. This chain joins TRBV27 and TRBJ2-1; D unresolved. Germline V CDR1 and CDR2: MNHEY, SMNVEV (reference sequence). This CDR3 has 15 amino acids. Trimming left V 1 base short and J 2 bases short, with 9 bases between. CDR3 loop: CASSLFTDPYNEQFF. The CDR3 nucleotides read TGTGCCAGCAGTTTATTCACTGATCCCTACAATGAGCAGTTCTTC.